This T cell receptor (beta chain) was documented in a study of blood T cell repertoires in COVID-19. As for the study in general: Specimens from acute and convalescent COVID-19 originated in the United States, Italy and Spain. T cells, B-cell-depleted T cells, or PBMCs provided the cDNA or gDNA that served as material.

CDR3 length: 15 amino acids. The germline V gene encodes CDR1 SGHAT and CDR2 FQNNGV. V lost 3 bases, J lost 0 bases, and 0 bases stayed unmatched. Authors' data handling: Amplification of reference gene primers provided the estimated nucleated cell counts. This table comes from immunoSEQ multiplex PCR, and its TCRdb copy is limited to in-frame clones, with some not included. The V and J calls and clone size were taken over from that table, and D and trimming were inferred from the DNA. In the table there are under 55,000 clones, about 88% of which are singletons. The TCR comes from a man aged 40-55 years with active COVID-19. The genes are TRBV11-2 and TRBJ2-1, with 9 positions matching TRBD2. The sequenced sample consisted of peripheral blood. The CDR3 here is CASSLTSGSYNEQFF. In nucleotides, the CDR3 is TGTGCCAGCAGCTTGACTAGCGGCTCCTACAATGAGCAGTTCTTC.